This T cell receptor beta chain was sequenced for a study of T cells and copy number aberrations in small-cell lung cancer (dated by TCRdb to about 2021). Concerning the study at large: To relate T cell metrics to mutations and copy number aberrations, the same tumor regions underwent both TCR repertoire sequencing and whole-exome sequencing. Tumor TCR data existed for under 20 patients, and under 15 patients had TCR data from both tumor tissue and normal tissue.

A remark on this clone: The specificity of this receptor is unknown. No base qualities exist here, and no much larger clone lies one base off it.

The immunoSEQ hsTCRB Kit was used with multiplexed V- and J-gene primers to amplify TCR-beta CDR3 regions from genomic DNA. Unique DNA barcodes were added in a second PCR, and the samples were pooled together with a negative control and a positive control. Pooled TCR-beta libraries were sequenced on an Illumina MiSeq with a 150-cycle paired-end protocol. The study's own analysis went as follows. Adaptive Biotechnologies processed the raw sequencing data and produced a report containing normalized, annotated TCR-beta repertoires. T-cell density was calculated by normalizing TCR-beta templates to usable DNA, with usable DNA estimated through amplification of housekeeping genes. Richness was defined as the count of unique rearrangements, and clonality was defined as 1 minus Pielou's evenness. TCRdb's version of the immuneACCESS table is confined to in-frame rearrangements and falls short of the full clone set. An unresolved V gene accounts for under half of the shortfall where checked; the remainder is of unknown origin. V, J and clone size derive from that table, while D and trimming were established from the DNA sequence. Counted in this sample were approximately 6,600 clones; approximately 79% of them appeared once. Approximately 10% of the sample comes from the top ten.

V is reduced by 0 bases and J by 10 bases, leaving a spacing of 10 bases between them. In the germline V gene, CDR1 corresponds to SGHNT and CDR2 to YENEEA. From its cysteine to its phenylalanine, the CDR3 spans 13 amino acids. The sequence is cut down to CDR3 DNA, 39 bases in frame from base 1. Results and caveats for the whole study, not just this receptor: Tumors had lower T-cell density, richness and clonality than adjacent lung tissue, though the difference in density was not significant. A small sample size, resulting from surgical resection being uncommon in small-cell lung cancer, limited the study, and the findings need validation. All specimens were formalin-fixed paraffin-embedded tissue, which is known to introduce sequencing artifacts.

Patients with limited-stage small-cell lung cancer who underwent surgical resection in Hangzhou, China, between the late 2000s and the early 2020s were included as donors. Every donor underwent upfront surgery with no preoperative chemotherapy or radiotherapy, and no donor received immunotherapy either before or after surgery. In the sequenced cohort of some 18 patients, every patient was either a smoker or a heavy second-hand smoker. Adjacent normal lung was collected at least 2 cm from the tumor margin and was confirmed morphologically free of malignant cells by two pathologists. To characterize T cell repertoire heterogeneity, the study applied multi-region TCR-beta sequencing to resected limited-stage small-cell lung cancers and to tumor-adjacent lung tissue. The AllPrep DNA/RNA FFPE Kit (Qiagen) was used to extract genomic DNA from the FFPE tissue.

The sample taken for sequencing was normal tissue next to the tumor. The receptor was isolated from a woman in her seventies with small cell lung cancer. Some clones in this sample may be carry-over from other donors' samples. The chain uses TRBV11-3 and TRBJ2-1; there is no confident call for the D gene. CDR3 region: CASSLDPVSEQFF. The nucleotide sequence is TGTGCCAGCAGCTTAGATCCGGTCAGCGAGCAGTTCTTC.